This is a list of T cell receptor beta chains from one sample in a study of blood T cell repertoires in COVID-19. Assay used: immunoSEQ multiplex PCR; TCRdb lists only in-frame clones, some missing. The table has 100,000 to 150,000 clones, around 88% seen once; the top ten hold under 2.5%. Sequencing used PBMCs or T cells enriched from blood (not recorded which). These receptors came from a woman aged 45-60 years who had recovered from COVID-19. Each CDR3 is given with its conserved first and last residue. The order of the fields is CDR3 DNA, CDR3 protein, V gene, clone size, J gene, D gene, CDR3 length. D genes are given only for firm matches. Rows may omit the clone size; those that give it use once, few, many or a size class.

CDR3 DNA: TGTGCCAGCAGCCCGCCGCCCCGGACAGCTAACTATGGCTACACCTTC; CDR3 protein: CASSPPPRTANYGYTF; V gene: TRBV5-4; clone size: once; J gene: TRBJ1-2; D gene: -; CDR3 length: 16
CDR3 DNA: TGTGCCAGCAGCTTACGTGCGGCCACTGAAGCTTTCTTT; CDR3 protein: CASSLRAATEAFF; V gene: TRBV7-2; clone size: -; J gene: TRBJ1-1; D gene: -; CDR3 length: 13
CDR3 DNA: TGTGCCTGGAGTGTACTTTGGACAGGGGGTATTACTGAAGCTTTCTTT; CDR3 protein: CAWSVLWTGGITEAFF; V gene: TRBV30; clone size: -; J gene: TRBJ1-1; D gene: TRBD1; CDR3 length: 16
CDR3 DNA: TGTGCCAGCAGCTGGGGGACAGGGCCCAACTACGAGCAGTACTTC; CDR3 protein: CASSWGTGPNYEQYF; V gene: TRBV9; clone size: -; J gene: TRBJ2-7; D gene: TRBD1; CDR3 length: 15
CDR3 DNA: TGTGCCTGGAGCCCGGGACTAGCGGGGTTTGAGCAGTTCTTC; CDR3 protein: CAWSPGLAGFEQFF; V gene: TRBV30; clone size: -; J gene: TRBJ2-1; D gene: TRBD2; CDR3 length: 14
CDR3 DNA: TGTGCCAGCAGCTTTGTCGCTCGGGGGGGCGAATACGAGCAGTACTTC; CDR3 protein: CASSFVARGGEYEQYF; V gene: TRBV5-4; clone size: -; J gene: TRBJ2-7; D gene: TRBD2; CDR3 length: 16
CDR3 DNA: TGCGCCAGCACCACCGGGACATTCGCCGGAGGCGATACGCAGTATTTT; CDR3 protein: CASTTGTFAGGDTQYF; V gene: TRBV5-1; clone size: once; J gene: TRBJ2-3; D gene: -; CDR3 length: 16
CDR3 DNA: TGTGCCAGCAGCGATCGGGGTAGCGGGGGCTATGAGCAGTTCTTC; CDR3 protein: CASSDRGSGGYEQFF; V gene: TRBV9; clone size: -; J gene: TRBJ2-1; D gene: TRBD2; CDR3 length: 15
CDR3 DNA: TGTGCCTGGACTCTAGCGGGGGGGTTGGATACGCAGTATTTT; CDR3 protein: CAWTLAGGLDTQYF; V gene: TRBV30; clone size: -; J gene: TRBJ2-3; D gene: TRBD2; CDR3 length: 14
CDR3 DNA: TGCGCCAGCAGCCAAGGGCCTAGCGGGGCCTACAATGAGCAGTTCTTC; CDR3 protein: CASSQGPSGAYNEQFF; V gene: TRBV4-1; clone size: once; J gene: TRBJ2-1; D gene: TRBD2; CDR3 length: 16
CDR3 DNA: TGTGCCAGCAGCTCAGCCGGGACATTCCCCTACGAGCAGTACTTC; CDR3 protein: CASSSAGTFPYEQYF; V gene: TRBV6-2/TRBV6-3; clone size: -; J gene: TRBJ2-7; D gene: -; CDR3 length: 15
CDR3 DNA: TGTGCCAGCAGTCGTCAGGGGAGCACAGATACGCAGTATTTT; CDR3 protein: CASSRQGSTDTQYF; V gene: TRBV9; clone size: -; J gene: TRBJ2-3; D gene: -; CDR3 length: 14
CDR3 DNA: TGTGCCAGCAGTGAAGGGAGAGCGGGGGGGCGCACCGGGGAGCTGTTTTTT; CDR3 protein: CASSEGRAGGRTGELFF; V gene: TRBV2; clone size: few; J gene: TRBJ2-2; D gene: TRBD2; CDR3 length: 17
CDR3 DNA: TGTGCCAGCAGCCAGGGTGGTAACTACGAGCAGTACTTC; CDR3 protein: CASSQGGNYEQYF; V gene: TRBV6-6; clone size: -; J gene: TRBJ2-7; D gene: -; CDR3 length: 13
CDR3 DNA: TGTGCCAGCAGTCGAACAGGGGGCGGCGAGACCCAGTACTTC; CDR3 protein: CASSRTGGGETQYF; V gene: TRBV6-5; clone size: -; J gene: TRBJ2-5; D gene: TRBD1; CDR3 length: 14
CDR3 DNA: TGTGCCAGCAGCTTTGGACAGTCCAATCAGCCCCAGCATTTT; CDR3 protein: CASSFGQSNQPQHF; V gene: TRBV6-5; clone size: -; J gene: TRBJ1-5; D gene: -; CDR3 length: 14
CDR3 DNA: TGTGCCGGGTGGGACAGGGAGAGAAACTATGGCTACACCTTC; CDR3 protein: CAGWDRERNYGYTF; V gene: TRBV6-5; clone size: -; J gene: TRBJ1-2; D gene: TRBD1; CDR3 length: 14
CDR3 DNA: TGCAGTGCCCGCGGGGGAGACACCTTC; CDR3 protein: CSARGGDTF; V gene: TRBV20-1; clone size: once; J gene: TRBJ1-2; D gene: -; CDR3 length: 9
CDR3 DNA: TGTGCCAGCAGCTGGGGGACAGGGGGGTACGGAAACACCATATATTTT; CDR3 protein: CASSWGTGGYGNTIYF; V gene: TRBV7-8; clone size: once; J gene: TRBJ1-3; D gene: TRBD1; CDR3 length: 16
CDR3 DNA: TGTGCCATCAGTGAGTCTGGCAGTCAGCAGTTCTTC; CDR3 protein: CAISESGSQQFF; V gene: TRBV10-3; clone size: -; J gene: TRBJ2-1; D gene: -; CDR3 length: 12
CDR3 DNA: TGTGCCAGCAGCTTACAGGGTTCTGGAAACACCATATATTTT; CDR3 protein: CASSLQGSGNTIYF; V gene: TRBV7-9; clone size: -; J gene: TRBJ1-3; D gene: -; CDR3 length: 14
CDR3 DNA: TGCGCCAGTAGGACGGGACTAGCGGGGGGGCCCTACAATGAGCAGTTCTTC; CDR3 protein: CASRTGLAGGPYNEQFF; V gene: TRBV4-1; clone size: -; J gene: TRBJ2-1; D gene: TRBD2; CDR3 length: 17
CDR3 DNA: TGTGCCACCAGCAGACCCAGGGGGCGAGACTATGGCTACACCTTC; CDR3 protein: CATSRPRGRDYGYTF; V gene: TRBV15; clone size: -; J gene: TRBJ1-2; D gene: TRBD1; CDR3 length: 15
CDR3 DNA: TGTGCCAGCTCACAGGGAGTGAACACTGAAGCTTTCTTT; CDR3 protein: CASSQGVNTEAFF; V gene: TRBV18; clone size: -; J gene: TRBJ1-1; D gene: -; CDR3 length: 13
CDR3 DNA: TGCGCCAGCAGCCAAGCGGGGTTTTACAATGAGCAGTTCTTC; CDR3 protein: CASSQAGFYNEQFF; V gene: TRBV4-1; clone size: -; J gene: TRBJ2-1; D gene: -; CDR3 length: 14
CDR3 DNA: TGCGCCAGCAGCTTAGGAGACGGCTATGGCTACACCTTC; CDR3 protein: CASSLGDGYGYTF; V gene: TRBV5-1; clone size: -; J gene: TRBJ1-2; D gene: -; CDR3 length: 13
CDR3 DNA: TGCGCCAGCAGCCAGGAGGGGTTCACTGAAGCTTTCTTT; CDR3 protein: CASSQEGFTEAFF; V gene: TRBV4-3; clone size: -; J gene: TRBJ1-1; D gene: -; CDR3 length: 13
CDR3 DNA: TGTGCCAGCAGCTTGATGGGACAGGGGGGACCCTACGAGCAGTACTTC; CDR3 protein: CASSLMGQGGPYEQYF; V gene: TRBV7-6; clone size: once; J gene: TRBJ2-7; D gene: TRBD1; CDR3 length: 16
CDR3 DNA: TGTGCCAGCAGCTTGCGGCAGGGGGCTTCAGATACGCAGTATTTT; CDR3 protein: CASSLRQGASDTQYF; V gene: TRBV5-8; clone size: -; J gene: TRBJ2-3; D gene: TRBD1; CDR3 length: 15
CDR3 DNA: TGTGCCAGCAGCAGAGAACCTAGCGGGGGGGCCAGCAATGAGCAGTTCTTC; CDR3 protein: CASSREPSGGASNEQFF; V gene: TRBV13; clone size: once; J gene: TRBJ2-1; D gene: TRBD2; CDR3 length: 17
CDR3 DNA: TGTGCCAGCAGCCCGTGCGGTAGCGGGGAAGAGACCCAGTACTTC; CDR3 protein: CASSPCGSGEETQYF; V gene: TRBV3-1/TRBV3-2; clone size: -; J gene: TRBJ2-5; D gene: TRBD2; CDR3 length: 15
CDR3 DNA: TGTGCCAGCAGCTTAGTGACTAGTTTCCCCAATGAGCAGTTCTTC; CDR3 protein: CASSLVTSFPNEQFF; V gene: TRBV7-8; clone size: -; J gene: TRBJ2-1; D gene: -; CDR3 length: 15
CDR3 DNA: TGTGCCAGCAGCCCGGGGGGCAAGGAGTATGGCTACACCTTC; CDR3 protein: CASSPGGKEYGYTF; V gene: TRBV3-1/TRBV3-2; clone size: -; J gene: TRBJ1-2; D gene: -; CDR3 length: 14
CDR3 DNA: TGTGCCAGCAGTTTCGGGCGGGGGGCGAGCGGGGAGCTGTTTTTT; CDR3 protein: CASSFGRGASGELFF; V gene: TRBV27; clone size: -; J gene: TRBJ2-2; D gene: TRBD2; CDR3 length: 15
CDR3 DNA: TGCAGCGTTGGGGCCCATCCGGACACCATATATTTT; CDR3 protein: CSVGAHPDTIYF; V gene: TRBV29-1; clone size: -; J gene: TRBJ1-3; D gene: -; CDR3 length: 12
CDR3 DNA: TGTGCCAGCAGTGTGGAGGGATTCAACTATGGCTACACCTTC; CDR3 protein: CASSVEGFNYGYTF; V gene: TRBV2; clone size: -; J gene: TRBJ1-2; D gene: -; CDR3 length: 14
CDR3 DNA: TGTGCCAGCTCACCCGAACAGGCGGGGGCCAAAAACATTCAGTACTTC; CDR3 protein: CASSPEQAGAKNIQYF; V gene: TRBV18; clone size: -; J gene: TRBJ2-4; D gene: -; CDR3 length: 16
CDR3 DNA: TGTGCCAGCAGCGCCGACAGGGGCTCCTACGAGCAGTACTTC; CDR3 protein: CASSADRGSYEQYF; V gene: TRBV7-2; clone size: -; J gene: TRBJ2-7; D gene: TRBD1; CDR3 length: 14
CDR3 DNA: TGCGCCAGCAGCTGGGAGACTAGCGGGGACACAGATACGCAGTATTTT; CDR3 protein: CASSWETSGDTDTQYF; V gene: TRBV5-1; clone size: -; J gene: TRBJ2-3; D gene: TRBD2; CDR3 length: 16
CDR3 DNA: TGTGCCAGCAGTGAACAGGAGACAGTTAACACCGGGGAGCTGTTTTTT; CDR3 protein: CASSEQETVNTGELFF; V gene: TRBV6-1; clone size: -; J gene: TRBJ2-2; D gene: -; CDR3 length: 16
CDR3 DNA: TGTGCCAGTAGTATACAAATTAGCTCCTACAATGAGCAGTTCTTC; CDR3 protein: CASSIQISSYNEQFF; V gene: TRBV19; clone size: -; J gene: TRBJ2-1; D gene: -; CDR3 length: 15
CDR3 DNA: TGTGCCAGTAGACCAGGACAGGGGACAGTGGGTTTCTTT; CDR3 protein: CASRPGQGTVGFF; V gene: TRBV19; clone size: -; J gene: TRBJ1-1; D gene: TRBD1; CDR3 length: 13
CDR3 DNA: TGTGCCAGCAGCACAGCGGTAGTCGAAAAACTGTTTTTT; CDR3 protein: CASSTAVVEKLFF; V gene: TRBV2; clone size: -; J gene: TRBJ1-4; D gene: -; CDR3 length: 13
CDR3 DNA: TGTGCCAGCAGCCCCCGGGCGGGAAGTGGTAATTCACCCCTCCACTTT; CDR3 protein: CASSPRAGSGNSPLHF; V gene: TRBV7-9; clone size: -; J gene: TRBJ1-6; D gene: -; CDR3 length: 16
CDR3 DNA: TGCGCCAGCAGCCAAGACCTCGTGAGGGACAGAAAGGGCTACACCTTC; CDR3 protein: CASSQDLVRDRKGYTF; V gene: TRBV4-3; clone size: -; J gene: TRBJ1-2; D gene: TRBD1; CDR3 length: 16
CDR3 DNA: TGCGCCAGCAGCCTAGCACTGGGAGGGCCTCAGGAGCAGTTCTTC; CDR3 protein: CASSLALGGPQEQFF; V gene: TRBV5-1; clone size: once; J gene: TRBJ2-1; D gene: TRBD2; CDR3 length: 15
CDR3 DNA: TGTGCCAGCAGTGTTACAGGGTCCTATAATTCACCCCTCCACTTT; CDR3 protein: CASSVTGSYNSPLHF; V gene: TRBV25-1; clone size: -; J gene: TRBJ1-6; D gene: -; CDR3 length: 15
CDR3 DNA: TGTGCCAGCAGTTACTCCCAGGCCAGCACAGATACGCAGTATTTT; CDR3 protein: CASSYSQASTDTQYF; V gene: TRBV6-5; clone size: -; J gene: TRBJ2-3; D gene: -; CDR3 length: 15